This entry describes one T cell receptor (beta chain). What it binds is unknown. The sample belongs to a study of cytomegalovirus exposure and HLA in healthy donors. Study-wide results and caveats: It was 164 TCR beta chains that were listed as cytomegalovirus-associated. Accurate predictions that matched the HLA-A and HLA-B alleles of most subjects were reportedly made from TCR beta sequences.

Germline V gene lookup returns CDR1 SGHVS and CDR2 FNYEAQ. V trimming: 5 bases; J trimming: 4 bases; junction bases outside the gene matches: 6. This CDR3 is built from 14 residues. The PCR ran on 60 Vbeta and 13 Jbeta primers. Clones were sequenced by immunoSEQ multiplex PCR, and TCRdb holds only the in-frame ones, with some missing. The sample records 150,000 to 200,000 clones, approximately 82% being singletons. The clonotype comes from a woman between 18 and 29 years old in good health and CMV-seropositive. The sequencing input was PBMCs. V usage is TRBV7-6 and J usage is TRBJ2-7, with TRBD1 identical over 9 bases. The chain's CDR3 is CASSPWDRAYEQYF. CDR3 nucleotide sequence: TGTGCCAGCAGCCCGTGGGACAGGGCTTACGAGCAGTACTTC.